One sample yielded the 21 T cell receptor beta chains listed below, sequenced in a study of cytomegalovirus exposure and HLA in healthy donors (TCRdb year 2017). Receptors were amplified or captured by the immunoSEQ multiplex PCR assay. For the multiplex PCR, a mixture combining 60 forward primers for TCR Vbeta segments and 13 reverse primers for TCR Jbeta segments was used. Drawn from immuneACCESS, this table holds only the in-frame rearrangements with V and J called that TCRdb kept. Clones are partly lost; checked studies trace under half to an unresolved V gene and leave the rest unexplained. The sample table shows about 140,000 clones, and just under 80% are seen once. Of the sample, around 5% is held by the ten largest clones. The sample consisted of PBMCs. The receptor set was obtained from a man aged 30 to 39 in good health.

This rearrangement joins TRBV6-5 to TRBJ2-5, with a possible D match to TRBD2 (5 bases). The better agreement between TRBJ2-7 and the DNA end casts doubt on the J call. The germline V gene encodes CDR1 MNHEY and CDR2 SVGAGI. This CDR3 has 11 amino acids. CDR3 DNA: TGTGCCAGCAGTCCGGGGTCCGAGCAGTACTTC. Protein: CASSPGSEQYF.

In its sample, this clone was seen a few times. V usage is TRBV15 and J usage is TRBJ2-7; 7 positions agree with TRBD1. The CDR3 is made up of 17 amino acids. J was trimmed by 0 bases and V by 3 bases; bases with no gene match: 11. CDR1 and CDR2 from the germline V gene are LNHNV and YYDKDF (reference sequence). CDR3 region: CATSRGAGTASSYEQYF. The CDR3 nucleotides are TGTGCCACCAGCAGGGGAGCCGGGACAGCGAGCTCCTACGAGCAGTACTTC.

V and J are TRBV19 and TRBJ2-1, with TRBD2 identical over 14 bases. With V trimmed by 3 bases and J by 8 bases, 6 bases remained unmatched. Per the germline V gene, CDR1 is LNHDA and CDR2 is SQIVND (reference sequence). This CDR3 is 16 amino acids long. The CDR3 loop reads CASSMGGTSGSYEQFF. The CDR3 DNA is TGTGCCAGTAGTATGGGGGGGACTAGCGGGAGCTATGAGCAGTTCTTC.

This clone was detected a few times. The chain combines TRBV10-3 with TRBJ1-1, with D unclear. The CDR3 is 14 residues long. V lost 4 bases, J lost 0 bases, and 9 bases lay in between. Germline CDR1 is ENHRY and CDR2 is SYGVKD. The CDR3 coding sequence is TGTGCCATCAGTGCGGGAAATCTGAACACTGAAGCTTTCTTT. Translating gives CAISAGNLNTEAFF.

The chain is built from TRBV7-2 and TRBJ2-7, with 7 bases fitting TRBD2. Germline V gives CDR1 SGHTA, CDR2 FQGNSA. The CDR3 extends over 16 amino acids. V was clipped by 5 bases and J by 6 bases; unmatched bases: 16. CDR3 sequence: CASSLSVGGRALEQYF. The CDR3 DNA follows: TGTGCCAGCAGCCTCTCGGTTGGTGGGAGGGCCCTCGAGCAGTACTTC.

The chain links TRBV7-9 to TRBJ2-1; D is unresolved. Germline CDR1 SEHNR, CDR2 FQNEAQ (reference sequence). V was clipped by 5 bases and J by 4 bases, with 21 bases between them. CDR3 length equals 17 residues. As DNA, the CDR3 is TGTGCCAGCAGCCCCCGTGGAGCCCCACTTGGTTACAATGAGCAGTTCTTC. Amino acid sequence: CASSPRGAPLGYNEQFF.

V and J are TRBV27 and TRBJ2-1; 7 bases fit TRBD1. Germline V gene data show CDR1 as MNHEY and CDR2 as SMNVEV (reference sequence). Germline trimming cut 8 bases from V and 2 bases from J; bases unmatched to any gene: 6. The CDR3 loop spans 14 amino acids. In nucleotides, the CDR3 is TGTGCCAGCCGTCTCAGGGGGACCTACAATGAGCAGTTCTTC. Protein product: CASRLRGTYNEQFF.

The rearrangement uses TRBV28 and TRBJ1-1, with a possible D match to TRBD1 (5 bases). The V gene lost 3 bases and the J gene lost 2 bases, with 19 bases spanning the gap. Germline CDR1 reads MDHEN; CDR2 reads SYDVKM. This CDR3 is built from 17 residues. The CDR3 region is CASSLISRGPPNTEAFF. DNA of the CDR3: TGTGCCAGCAGTTTGATTAGTAGGGGTCCCCCAAACACTGAAGCTTTCTTT.

The chain uses TRBV9 and TRBJ2-7; TRBD2 aligns across 8 bases. V gave up 3 bases and J gave up 5 bases; unmatched junction bases: 10. Looked up from germline, CDR1 is SGDLS and CDR2 is YYNGEE. The CDR3 totals 15 residues. The CDR3 DNA follows: TGTGCCAGCAGCGCTTCGGATAGCGGGAATGACGAGCAGTACTTC. Protein sequence: CASSASDSGNDEQYF.

The V and J genes are TRBV7-6 and TRBJ2-5, with a tentative D call TRBD1 (6 bases). Per the germline V gene, CDR1 is SGHVS and CDR2 is FNYEAQ. Between the trimmed V and J ends, which lost 5 bases and 4 bases, there was a span of 14 bases. The CDR3 is 14 residues long. The CDR3 DNA is TGTGCCAGCAGCCCGCAGGACAGAGGAGAGACCCAGTACTTC. It encodes CASSPQDRGETQYF.

This sequence joins TRBV18 and TRBJ2-2; the D is unclear. The CDR3 has 14 amino acids. CDR1 and CDR2 from the germline V gene are KGHSH and LQKENI. V was clipped by 3 bases and J by 4 bases, with 9 bases between them. CDR3 sequence (DNA): TGTGCCAGCTCACCTGATAGCCTCACCGGGGAGCTGTTTTTT. The encoded protein is CASSPDSLTGELFF.

Turning to this clone: Other DNA sequences in the same sample also yield this CDR3. The genes are TRBV21-1 and TRBJ2-3; the table's D call, TRBD2, has no DNA check behind it. TRBV21-1 is given as a pseudogene. The CDR3 extends over 14 amino acids. The CDR3 bases are TGTGCCAGCAGCAAACCTCCGGGGGCAGATACGCAGTATTTT. It codes for CASSKPPGADTQYF.

This rearrangement joins TRBV5-1 to TRBJ2-7; D might be TRBD1 (5 bases). Germline assignment: CDR1 SGHRS and CDR2 YFSETQ. This CDR3 is 16 amino acids long. V was trimmed by 6 bases and J by 0 bases, leaving 19 bases between them. The CDR3 reads CASTTSWGGRSYEQYF. CDR3 DNA: TGCGCCAGCACCACCTCGTGGGGCGGCCGCTCCTACGAGCAGTACTTC.

J is TRBJ2-7 and V is TRBV9; 7 bases agree with TRBD2. The CDR3 length is 15 residues. Losses at the gene ends were 0 bases for V and 4 bases for J; bases not matched to a gene: 7. The germline V gene encodes CDR1 SGDLS and CDR2 YYNGEE. The CDR3 loop reads CASSVESGKGYEQYF. The CDR3, as DNA: TGTGCCAGCAGCGTAGAAAGCGGGAAAGGGTACGAGCAGTACTTC.

The CDR3 DNA reads as TGTGCCAGCAGCCCCGGCGGGCTAGCGGGGAGCACAGATACGCAGTATTTT. This codes for CASSPGGLAGSTDTQYF. V and J are TRBV7-3 and TRBJ2-3, with 9 nucleotides matching TRBD2. Germline assignment: CDR1 SGHTA and CDR2 FQGTGA. The J segment lost 0 bases and the V segment lost 5 bases, leaving 9 bases of the junction unmatched. This CDR3 contains 17 residues.

This clone was detected once. V is TRBV30 and J is TRBJ2-7, with 11 bases matching TRBD2. V was clipped by 4 bases and J by 6 bases; unmatched bases: 2. The germline V gene encodes CDR1 GTSNPN and CDR2 SVGIG (reference sequence). The CDR3 is made up of 12 amino acids. For the CDR3, the DNA is TGTGCCTGGATCCTAGCGGGAGGCGAGCAGTACTTC. It yields the protein CAWILAGGEQYF.

The chain couples TRBV6-1 to TRBJ2-3; TRBD2 might be the D (6 bases). This CDR3 comprises 14 residues. CDR1 and CDR2 from the germline V gene are MNHNS and SASEGT. V was shortened by 6 bases and J by 6 bases, with 16 bases between the two germline ends. DNA of the CDR3: TGTGCCAGCAGGGACGGACCGGGAGCGGATACGCAGTATTTT. Amino acid sequence: CASRDGPGADTQYF.

This rearrangement joins TRBV28 to TRBJ2-2; D perhaps matches TRBD2 (5 bases). V lost 7 bases to trimming and J lost 7 bases, with 16 bases between them. Germline CDR1 and CDR2: MDHEN and SYDVKM. This CDR3 is built from 14 residues. The CDR3 loop is CASMVLGKFGELFF. CDR3 DNA: TGTGCCAGCATGGTACTAGGCAAGTTCGGGGAGCTGTTTTTT.

The chain uses TRBV15 and TRBJ1-1; the D gene is possibly TRBD1 (5 bases). The CDR3 runs to 13 residues. Germline V gives CDR1 LNHNV, CDR2 YYDKDF (reference sequence). Trimming shortened V by 4 bases and J by 7 bases, and 13 bases separated the two germline ends. The CDR3 loop reads CATSTRSQVEAFF. CDR3 coding DNA: TGTGCCACCAGCACCCGTTCACAGGTTGAAGCTTTCTTT.

The rearrangement links TRBV11-3 to TRBJ2-5, with D tentatively TRBD1 (6 bases). The CDR3 is made up of 14 amino acids. V was shortened by 4 bases and J by 5 bases, with 14 bases between the two germline ends. The germline CDR1 and CDR2 sequences are SGHNT and YENEEA. The CDR3 here is CASSSRGGGETQYF. In DNA, the CDR3 is TGTGCCAGCAGCTCCAGAGGGGGTGGGGAGACCCAGTACTTC.

This clone was recorded only once. The V call is TRBV20-1, the J call TRBJ2-3; the D is unclear. Germline V gene lookup returns CDR1 DFQATT and CDR2 SNEGSKA (reference sequence). The germline V and J ends were trimmed by 6 bases and 7 bases, with 8 bases remaining between them. The CDR3 is made up of 10 amino acids. The DNA for the CDR3 is TGCAGTGCCAGTCACCATACGCAGTATTTT. Its protein is CSASHHTQYF.